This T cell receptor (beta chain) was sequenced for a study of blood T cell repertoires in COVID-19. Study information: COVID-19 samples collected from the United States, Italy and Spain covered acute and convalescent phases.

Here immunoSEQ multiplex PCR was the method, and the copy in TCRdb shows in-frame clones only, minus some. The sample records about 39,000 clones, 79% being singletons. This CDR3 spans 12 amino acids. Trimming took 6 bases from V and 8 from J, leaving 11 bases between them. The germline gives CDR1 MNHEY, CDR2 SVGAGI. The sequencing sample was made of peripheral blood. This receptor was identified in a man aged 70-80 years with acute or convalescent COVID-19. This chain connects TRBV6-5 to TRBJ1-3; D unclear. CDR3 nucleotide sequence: TGTGCCAGCAGCCTATCCCGGGACACCATATATTTT. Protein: CASSLSRDTIYF.